These 11 T cell receptor beta chains share one sample of origin, sequenced in a study of T cell repertoires in cytomegalovirus infection. A single record per CDR3 protein comes from TCRdb applying MiXCR to the reads. The table lists 250,000 or so distinct CDR3 sequences, 17% of them singletons. Sequenced input: CD8+ T cells from PBMCs. These receptors all stem from a human donor in good health (CMV status not recorded). Some clones in this sample may be carry-over from other donors' samples.

At least ten counts were recorded for this clonotype. The rearrangement uses TRBV7-8 and TRBJ2-7, with D possibly TRBD1 on 6 matching bases. The V gene lost 0 bases and the J gene lost 5 bases, with 11 bases spanning the gap. The germline CDR1 and CDR2 sequences are SGHVS and FQNEAQ. This CDR3 is 14 amino acids long. This CDR3 is CASSLANRAHEQYF. CDR3 bases: TGTGCCAGCAGCTTAGCGAACAGGGCCCACGAGCAGTACTTC.

The chain couples TRBV5-6 to TRBJ2-3, with D perhaps assigned TRBD1 or TRBD2 (7 bases each). This CDR3 is 16 amino acids long. V lost 0 bases and J lost 5, with 16 bases in between. Germline CDR1 and CDR2: SGHDT and YYEEEE. The CDR3 spells CASSLALTGREDTQYF. The CDR3 DNA follows: TGTGCCAGCAGCTTGGCCCTGACAGGGAGGGAAGATACGCAGTATTTT. Together with reference TRBV5-6 and TRBJ2-3, the CDR3 gives the full variable domain: DAGVTQSPTHLIKTRGQQVTLRCSPKSGHDTVSWYQQALGQGPQFIFQYYEEEERQRGNFPDRFSGHQFPNYSSELNVNALLLGDSALYLCASSLALTGREDTQYFGPGTRLTVL.

This clonotype was found many times. This rearrangement joins TRBV5-4 to TRBJ1-6; D is unresolved. V was pared by 4 bases and J by 3 bases, with 5 bases between. Looked up from germline, CDR1 is SGHNT and CDR2 is YYREEE (reference sequence). The CDR3 loop spans 13 amino acids. The CDR3 is CASSQNYNSPLHF. The CDR3 DNA sequence: TGTGCCAGCAGCCAGAACTATAATTCACCCCTCCACTTT.

There are many counts of this clonotype. This chain uses TRBV10-3 with TRBJ1-2; TRBD1 is a possible D gene (6 bases). This CDR3 contains 13 residues. Germline V gene sequence: CDR1 ENHRY, CDR2 SYGVKD. Trimming removed 4 bases at V and 4 bases at J, with 10 bases between. The CDR3 region is CAISADSAYGYTF. For the CDR3, the DNA is TGTGCCATCAGTGCGGACAGCGCCTATGGCTACACCTTC.

This clonotype was counted many times. The rearrangement uses TRBV6-1 and TRBJ1-1; D not resolved. Per germline, CDR1 MNHNS and CDR2 SASEGT. CDR3 size: 12 residues. Trimming shortened V by 7 bases and J by 2 bases, and 8 bases separated the two germline ends. CDR3 in amino acids: CASKTGNTEAFF. In nucleotides, the CDR3 is TGTGCCAGCAAAACCGGCAACACTGAAGCTTTCTTT.

J is TRBJ2-6 and V is TRBV29-1; the D is unclear. There are 12 residues in the CDR3. Germline V gene lookup returns CDR1 SQVTM and CDR2 ANQGSEA. V lost 5 bases, J lost 1 base, and 3 bases lay in between. The CDR3 DNA reads TGCAGCGTTAAATCTGGGGCCAACGTCCTGACTTTC. Translation gives CSVKSGANVLTF.

This clonotype was recorded a few times. This rearrangement joins TRBV7-9 to TRBJ2-7; D might be TRBD1 (5 bases). The germline V and J ends were trimmed by 4 bases and 0 bases, with 10 bases remaining between them. Per the germline V gene, CDR1 is SEHNR and CDR2 is FQNEAQ (reference sequence). The CDR3 extends over 14 amino acids. This CDR3 is CASSSPGASYEQYF. CDR3 nucleotide sequence: TGTGCCAGCAGCTCACCTGGGGCCTCCTACGAGCAGTACTTC.

The chain recombines TRBV7-8 with TRBJ2-6; no clear D gene. The CDR3 has 14 amino acids. Germline CDR1 is SGHVS and CDR2 is FQNEAQ. Deletions cut 4 bases from V and 2 bases from J, with 6 bases between. The CDR3 protein is CASSSHPGANVLTF. CDR3 sequence (DNA): TGTGCCAGCAGCTCCCACCCTGGGGCCAACGTCCTGACTTTC.

In its sample, this clonotype was seen a few times. The chain carries TRBV19 and TRBJ2-6; 7 bases agree with TRBD1. Losses at the gene ends were 6 bases for V and 1 base for J; bases not matched to a gene: 12. CDR1 is LNHDA and CDR2 is SQIVND in the germline V gene (reference sequence). This CDR3 has 18 residues. The CDR3 coding sequence is TGTGCCAGTAGCACCGCCGGGACAGTAAGATCTGGGGCCAACGTCCTGACTTTC. Translation gives CASSTAGTVRSGANVLTF.

This clonotype came up once. Germline is not matched at one junction end, which may reflect a read error. V gene TRBV4-1 combines with J gene TRBJ2-7; D possibly uses TRBD1 or TRBD2 (5 bases each). Per germline, CDR1 MGHRA and CDR2 YSYEKL. The CDR3 sequence is 13 residues long. CDR3 nucleotides: TGCGCCAGCAGCCCGGGGCGGTCCTACAAGCAGTACTTC. This gives the protein CASSPGRSYKQYF.

This rearrangement joins TRBV4-1 to TRBJ2-7; TRBD1 matches 10 bases. V gave up 4 bases and J gave up 5 bases; unmatched junction bases: 11. This CDR3 spans 16 amino acids. Germline CDR1 and CDR2: MGHRA and YSYEKL. This CDR3 reads CASSPYVGQGSDEQYF. CDR3 sequence (DNA): TGCGCCAGCAGCCCTTATGTGGGACAGGGGTCCGACGAGCAGTACTTC.